Shown below are 26 T cell receptor beta chains from a single sample sequenced in a study of blood T cells in healthy people across ages. Primed by a sample-barcoded 5' primer and a J-beta primer mix, a second PCR proceeded for about 6 to 11 cycles. TCRdb re-derived calls from the 5' RACE reads in MiXCR, one entry per CDR3 protein. The repertoire holds approximately 810,000 distinct CDR3 sequences, with roughly 26% as singletons. Sequenced: blood. The receptor set was obtained from an elderly woman in good health.

This clonotype was counted at least ten times. The chain links TRBV5-1 to TRBJ1-1, with no clear D. Germline loops: CDR1 SGHRS, CDR2 YFSETQ. The V gene lost 3 bases and the J gene lost 0 bases, with 6 bases spanning the gap. The CDR3 is made up of 13 amino acids. Here the CDR3 reads CASSSGLNTEAFF. DNA of the CDR3: TGCGCCAGCAGCTCGGGATTGAACACTGAAGCTTTCTTT.

The gene calls are TRBV7-9 and TRBJ2-5, with 8 bases lining up with TRBD2. Matching the DNA end better, TRBJ2-7 makes the J call doubtful. The CDR3 runs 16 residues. Germline-derived CDR1 and CDR2 are SEHNR and FQNEAQ (reference sequence). DNA of the CDR3: TGTGCCAGCAGCTCGACACCGGGGGTAGCGGGGTACGAGCAGTACTTC. It specifies CASSSTPGVAGYEQYF.

The sample holds a few counts of this clonotype. A read error is likely here: a far larger clone is one base away. The J gene is TRBJ2-1, the V gene TRBV7-2; the D call may be TRBD1 or TRBD2 (5 bases each). Trimming stripped 4 bases from V and 0 bases from J, with 10 bases between. Germline V gene data show CDR1 as SGHTA and CDR2 as FQGNSA. The CDR3 consists of 15 residues. In DNA, the CDR3 is TGTGCCAGCAGCTGGGGGACGGGCTCCTACAATGAGCAGTTCTTC. Translating it yields CASSWGTGSYNEQFF.

The V gene is TRBV21-1, the J gene TRBJ1-2. TRBV21-1 is a known pseudogene. The CDR3 has 11 residues. CDR3 nucleotides: TGTGCCAGCAGCAAGCTTCTAACCTACACCTTC. Encoded protein: CASSKLLTYTF.

This clonotype was seen repeatedly, ten times or more. The chain combines TRBV6-1 with TRBJ2-7; D not certain. The V end was cut by 7 bases, the J end by 0 bases, with 7 bases between. Germline V gene sequence: CDR1 MNHNS, CDR2 SASEGT. This CDR3 is 12 amino acids long. In nucleotides, the CDR3 is TGTGCCAGCACGCTGGCCTCCTACGAGCAGTACTTC. It yields the protein CASTLASYEQYF.

The chain links TRBV6-6 to TRBJ2-5, with a weak D call TRBD2 (6 bases). The length of the CDR3 is 16 residues. V dropped 2 bases and J dropped 11 bases, with 24 bases sitting between them. Germline assignment: CDR1 MNHNY and CDR2 SVGAGI (reference sequence). This CDR3 is CASSYVGEPGRNEQYF. The CDR3 DNA is TGTGCCAGCAGTTACGTGGGTGAACCAGGGAGGAATGAGCAGTACTTC.

This clonotype was seen ten or more times. This sequence joins TRBV29-1 and TRBJ2-3; D is unclear. Deletions cut 4 bases from V and 0 bases from J, with 11 bases between. Germline V CDR1 and CDR2: SQVTM, ANQGSEA. The CDR3 length is 14 residues. The CDR3 DNA is TGCAGCGTTGTTGGCAGCCTTAGCACAGATACGCAGTATTTT. Translating gives CSVVGSLSTDTQYF.

This clonotype turned up a few times. The J gene is TRBJ1-6, the V gene TRBV2; D remains unclear. V shed 6 bases and J shed 10 bases, with 13 bases lying between them. The germline V gene has CDR1 SNHLY and CDR2 FYNNEI. CDR3 size: 13 residues. CDR3 sequence: CASSRALRSPLHF. The CDR3 DNA reads as TGTGCCAGCAGCCGTGCTCTGAGATCACCCCTCCACTTT.

This sequence joins TRBV10-1 and TRBJ2-3; 7 bases line up with TRBD1. Per germline, CDR1 WNHNN and CDR2 SYGVQD (reference sequence). The CDR3 is made up of 15 amino acids. Trimming at V came to 3 bases and at J to 0 bases, leaving 3 bases not matched to a gene. CDR3 sequence (DNA): TGCGCCAGCAGTGACGGGACAGTGAGCACAGATACGCAGTATTTT. It yields the protein CASSDGTVSTDTQYF.

As concerns this clonotype: A single base separates this from a much larger clone, so it may be a read error. The genes are TRBV7-9 and TRBJ2-1, with 7 bases matching TRBD1. Germline lookup yields CDR1 SEHNR and CDR2 FQNEAQ (reference sequence). The CDR3 has 15 residues. CDR3 loop: CTSRKQGSPYNEQFF. The CDR3 DNA sequence: TGTACCAGCCGAAAACAGGGGAGTCCCTACAATGAGCAGTTCTTC.

About this clonotype itself: The CDR3 ends on some other residue instead of the conserved phenylalanine or tryptophan, so this is likely a read error. The rearrangement uses TRBV7-2 and TRBJ1-1; 8 bases line up with TRBD1. Per the germline V gene, CDR1 is SGHTA and CDR2 is FQGNSA. J was trimmed by 0 bases and V by 5 bases; bases with no gene match: 5. The CDR3 is 15 residues long. The CDR3 nucleotides read TGTGCCAGCAGCCCTCAGGGGGCCTTGAACACTGAAGCTTTCGTT. Protein: CASSPQGALNTEAFV.

This chain uses TRBV12-3 or TRBV12-4 with TRBJ2-3; TRBD1 matches at 9 bases. This CDR3 region has 16 residues. The ends lost 5 bases at V and 3 bases at J; junction bases unmatched: 9. CDR3 nucleotides: TGTGCCAGCAGTCCCCGGGACAGGGCGACGACAGATACGCAGTATTTT. Translating it yields CASSPRDRATTDTQYF.

This clonotype was picked up many times. CDR3 protein: CASSDRSVAPEQYF. CDR3 DNA sequence: TGTGCCAGCAGTGACCGGTCCGTAGCACCCGAGCAGTACTTC. V usage is TRBV28 and J usage is TRBJ2-7; D unclear. The CDR3 consists of 14 residues. V was pared by 5 bases and J by 6 bases, with 17 bases between. CDR1 MDHEN and CDR2 SYDVKM come from the germline V gene.

This clonotype was counted at least ten times. The CDR3 region is CASTQGGGRETQYF. Written as DNA, the CDR3 is TGTGCCAGCACCCAAGGTGGGGGTCGGGAGACCCAGTACTTC. The gene calls are TRBV7-2 and TRBJ2-5; D may match TRBD1 or TRBD2 (5 bases each). This CDR3 spans 14 amino acids. V was pared by 7 bases and J by 5 bases, with 17 bases between. Germline CDR1 reads SGHTA; CDR2 reads FQGNSA.

The genes are TRBV9 and TRBJ1-1, with D uncertain. The V end was cut by 6 bases, the J end by 0 bases, with 18 bases between. Germline V gene lookup returns CDR1 SGDLS and CDR2 YYNGEE. The CDR3 is 16 amino acids. The CDR3 DNA reads as TGTGCCAGCACCAAGCACGGGGTGAACATGAACACTGAAGCTTTCTTT. Protein: CASTKHGVNMNTEAFF.

This clonotype has at least ten counts. The chain links TRBV6-2 or TRBV6-3 to TRBJ2-1; 12 bases fit TRBD2. The germline CDR1 and CDR2 sequences are MNHEY and SVGEGT. The ends lost 2 bases at V and 2 bases at J; junction bases unmatched: 4. The CDR3 is made up of 17 amino acids. The CDR3 loop is CASSYLAGGPTYNEQFF. As DNA, the CDR3 is TGTGCCAGCAGTTACCTAGCGGGGGGGCCAACCTACAATGAGCAGTTCTTC.

This rearrangement joins TRBV27 to TRBJ2-3, with TRBD2 identical over 14 bases. The CDR3 spans 15 residues. Germline CDR1 and CDR2: MNHEY and SMNVEV (reference sequence). With 7 bases clipped from V and 5 bases from J, the junction kept 5 bases outside the gene matches. The CDR3 is CASKGLAGEGDTQYF. The CDR3 region has the DNA TGTGCCAGCAAGGGACTAGCGGGGGAAGGAGATACGCAGTATTTT.

This rearrangement joins TRBV7-2 to TRBJ2-1; maybe TRBD2 (6 bases). This CDR3 spans 16 amino acids. V gave up 5 bases and J gave up 0 bases, with 14 bases separating them. In germline, CDR1 is SGHTA, CDR2 FQGNSA. The CDR3 DNA sequence: TGTGCCAGCAGCCCTTCTAGCGAACCCTCCTACAATGAGCAGTTCTTC. This sequence encodes CASSPSSEPSYNEQFF.

This clonotype has at least ten counts. The chain joins TRBV4-3 to TRBJ1-5, with 7 bases lining up with TRBD1. J was trimmed by 7 bases and V by 3 bases; bases with no gene match: 3. Germline V gene data show CDR1 as LGHNA and CDR2 as YSLEER. CDR3 length: 13 residues. The CDR3 DNA is TGCGCCAGCAGCCAGGCACAGGGGCAGCCCCAGCATTTT. It translates to CASSQAQGQPQHF.

The rearrangement links TRBV12-5 to TRBJ1-4; D is ambiguous. V lost 0 bases and J 4 bases, leaving 15 bases between the germline ends. The CDR3 sequence is 17 residues long. Per the germline V gene, CDR1 is LGHNT and CDR2 is FRNRAP. The CDR3 spells CASGLVLRRSRNEKLFF. The CDR3 DNA sequence: TGTGCTAGTGGTTTGGTACTTAGGAGGAGCCGTAATGAAAAACTGTTTTTT.

This clonotype was found many times. Its ends do not fully match the called genes, so a read error is possible. The CDR3 here is CASSSGHTYNSPPHF. CDR3 sequence (DNA): TGCGCCAGCAGCTCGGGACACACCTATAATTCACCCCCCCACTTT. The J gene is TRBJ1-6, the V gene TRBV5-1, with D tentatively TRBD1 (6 bases). The germline CDR1 and CDR2 sequences are SGHRS and YFSETQ. The CDR3 loop spans 15 amino acids.

This clonotype was detected many times. V is TRBV7-2 and J is TRBJ2-6, with a tentative D call TRBD1 (6 bases). CDR1 is SGHTA and CDR2 is FQGNSA in the germline V gene. V was trimmed by 3 bases and J by 0 bases, leaving 15 bases between them. The CDR3 runs to 18 residues. DNA of the CDR3: TGTGCCAGCAGCTTGACCATGACAGGCCGCTCTGGGGCCAACGTCCTGACTTTC. Protein sequence: CASSLTMTGRSGANVLTF.

The chain couples TRBV20-1 to TRBJ1-1; D is ambiguous. The CDR3 is 13 amino acids. Germline loops: CDR1 DFQATT, CDR2 SNEGSKA (reference sequence). V was clipped by 5 bases and J by 0 bases, with 10 bases between them. The CDR3 region has the DNA TGCAGTGCTGGTAACAAGGTGAACACTGAAGCTTTCTTT. Its protein is CSAGNKVNTEAFF.

The V gene is TRBV19, the J gene TRBJ2-3; 7 positions agree with TRBD2. The CDR3 has 19 amino acids. V shed 0 bases and J 6 bases; nucleotides not matched to a gene: 18. CDR1 and CDR2 (germline): LNHDA, SQIVND (reference sequence). Here the CDR3 reads CASSIDGARGAGRRDTQYF. CDR3 coding DNA: TGTGCCAGTAGTATAGATGGAGCCCGAGGAGCGGGGAGAAGGGATACGCAGTATTTT.

Only a few counts were recorded for this clonotype. This chain uses TRBV27 with TRBJ1-2; weak D call: TRBD1 (6 bases). Germline loops: CDR1 MNHEY, CDR2 SMNVEV (reference sequence). The ends were cut back, 4 bases at V and 3 bases at J, with 9 bases in the middle. The CDR3 has 13 residues. CDR3 residues: CASSWAGDYGYTF. CDR3 DNA sequence: TGTGCCAGCAGTTGGGCAGGGGACTATGGCTACACCTTC.

The rearrangement links TRBV5-1 to TRBJ1-1; D remains unclear. The ends were cut back, 4 bases at V and 1 base at J, with 8 bases in the middle. Germline V gives CDR1 SGHRS, CDR2 YFSETQ. CDR3 length: 13 residues. In nucleotides, the CDR3 is TGCGCCAGCAGCATGGGCCCGAACACTGAAGCTTTCTTT. Its translation is CASSMGPNTEAFF.